This TCR beta chain stems from a study of immune evolution from preneoplasia to lung adenocarcinoma (dated by TCRdb to the early 2020s). In the study overall: Immune contexture across lung adenocarcinoma precursors and invasive adenocarcinoma was profiled using immune gene expression, TCR sequencing and multiplex immunofluorescence. A total of over 50 patients contributed TCR sequencing data. The overall cohort comprised some 53 patients with pulmonary nodules who underwent surgical resection. Class I HLA alleles were inferred from exome data with POLYSOLVER, and allele-specific HLA loss was detected with LOHHLA. Resected precursor lesions (AAH, AIS, MIA) and invasive adenocarcinomas were compared against paired morphologically normal lung tissue. It was reported in the study that 90 to 120 samples were used for TCR sequencing. Sample size was determined by specimen availability and not by a prior power calculation. Whole exome sequencing and methylation data from the same cohort of nodules were integrated with the immune data.

TCR beta CDR3 regions were sequenced from DNA using the immunoSEQ hsTCRbeta Kit. The study's processing was this. TCR sequencing data were analysed with the ImmunoSEQ Analyzer. T cell clonality was defined as 1 minus Pielou's evenness, as computed on productive rearrangements. To measure T cell diversity, the inverse Simpson index was applied to productive templates. T cell density was defined as TCR beta template counts normalized to usable DNA, with usable DNA estimated by amplification and sequencing of housekeeping genes. Two-sided Kruskal-Wallis tests were used to compare TCR metrics between histologic stages. In TCRdb, the immuneACCESS table is reduced to in-frame sequences with V and J assigned. These tables do not hold every clone; where another copy was compared, an unresolved V gene accounts for under half, and the others remain unexplained. The V and J calls and clone size are taken from that table; D and trimming were inferred from the DNA. The sample table contains several thousand clones; only one count was recorded for 65% to 80% of them. The top ten clones comprise almost 9.5% of the sample.

The junction carries 11 bases between V and J, which are trimmed by 0 bases and 0 bases respectively. The germline V gene supplies CDR1 KGHSH and CDR2 LQKENI. Inclusive of the bounding cysteine and phenylalanine, the CDR3 is 16 residues long. This entry keeps only the CDR3 DNA: 48 bases, framed from base 1. The patients had resection in Japan or China between the mid-2010s and the late 2010s. Two lung cancer pathologists independently reviewed H&E slides to confirm the histologic diagnosis of every case. DNA was isolated from FFPE tissue using the AllPrep DNA/RNA FFPE Kit. About this clone itself: This receptor's antigen is unknown. Per-base quality was not reported, and no clone a single base away is much larger than it.

Study-level results and caveats: All patients were from Japan and China, so applicability to Western populations was uncertain. The highest top T cell clone frequencies were observed in normal lung, and a progressive decrease in top T cell clone frequencies appeared to occur from AAH through AIS, MIA and invasive adenocarcinoma. The highest clonality was observed in normal lung, whereas higher T cell density and diversity but lower clonality appeared to be present in later-stage lesions. The findings were based on association rather than direct causation, and larger cohorts with long-term follow-up and longitudinal biopsies were deemed needed.

This receptor was taken from a person aged 55-80 years with lung adenocarcinoma. The chain was built from TRBV18 and TRBJ1-1; the best D guess is TRBD1, with 5 bases matching. Sequenced material: FFPE adjacent normal lung tissue. The nucleotides are TGTGCCAGCTCACCACCGGGGACCGCTATGAACACTGAAGCTTTCTTT. Protein translation: CASSPPGTAMNTEAFF.